The 26 T cell receptor beta chains below all came from one sample that was sequenced in a study of identical twins. MiXCR was run by TCRdb on the 5' RACE reads, yielding one entry per CDR3 protein. The table has 1.5 million to 2 million distinct CDR3 sequences, roughly a third seen once. Source material: cord blood. These receptors all stem from a newborn girl in good health.

The V gene is TRBV6-5, the J gene TRBJ2-7; the match to TRBD2 covers 10 bases. The J call is doubtful: the DNA matches TRBJ2-1 better. The CDR3 covers 16 residues. Germline CDR1 is MNHEY and CDR2 is SVGAGI. Here the CDR3 DNA reads TGTGCCAGCAGTTACTCGGGCAGCGGGAGGGCCGGTGAGCAGTTCTTC. Translating it yields CASSYSGSGRAGEQFF.

As to this clonotype: Since a much larger clone is just one base distant, this may be a read error. This rearrangement joins TRBV12-3 or TRBV12-4 to TRBJ2-7; no reliable D call. CDR3 size: 13 residues. The CDR3 bases are TGTGTCAGCAGTTTGAGATCTGGGCGCGAGCAGTACTTC. Translated, it gives CVSSLRSGREQYF.

This clonotype was observed many times. The J gene is TRBJ2-3, the V gene TRBV12-3 or TRBV12-4, with 9 bases identical to TRBD1. The J segment lost 4 bases and the V segment lost 7 bases, leaving 15 bases of the junction unmatched. The CDR3 is 17 residues long. The CDR3 spells CASIFRWDRELPDTQYF. Written as DNA, the CDR3 is TGTGCCAGCATTTTTCGCTGGGACAGGGAGTTGCCAGATACGCAGTATTTT.

CDR3 in amino acids: CSARRTSGGQEQYF. DNA for the CDR3: TGCAGTGCTAGAAGGACTAGCGGGGGGCAAGAGCAGTACTTC. The chain joins TRBV20-1 to TRBJ2-5, with 14 nucleotides matching TRBD2. Germline V gene sequence: CDR1 DFQATT, CDR2 SNEGSKA (reference sequence). This CDR3 comprises 14 residues. V was clipped by 2 bases and J by 11 bases; unmatched bases: 7.

In regard to this clonotype: The conserved phenylalanine or tryptophan normally closing the CDR3 is absent here, so this likely arose from a read error. The chain carries TRBV9 and TRBJ2-5; 13 bases align to TRBD2. The trim removed 2 bases at V and 3 bases at J, leaving 1 base unmatched. The length of the CDR3 is 15 residues. Per germline, CDR1 SGDLS and CDR2 YYNGEE. The CDR3 nucleotides read TGTGCCAGCAGCGTTACTAGCGGGAGGGAAGAGACCCAGTACTTA. This translates into CASSVTSGREETQYL.

This clonotype was seen ten or more times. The chain employs TRBV12-3 or TRBV12-4 and TRBJ2-7; D might be TRBD1 (6 bases). The CDR3 covers 12 residues. The V and J ends lost 5 bases and 5 bases respectively, with 10 bases between them. The CDR3 protein is CASSPSGDEQYF. For the CDR3, the DNA is TGTGCCAGCAGTCCCTCAGGGGACGAGCAGTACTTC.

This clonotype was counted only a few times. The CDR3 region is CASSQEFLRTDSYEQYF. CDR3 coding DNA: TGTGCCAGCAGCCAAGAATTCCTTCGGACAGACTCCTACGAGCAGTACTTC. This chain uses TRBV4-2 with TRBJ2-7, with a weak D call TRBD1 (6 bases). CDR3 length: 17 residues. Trimming removed 0 bases at V and 0 bases at J, with 15 bases between. Per the germline V gene, CDR1 is LGHNA and CDR2 is YNFKEQ.

This clonotype was detected only a few times. The chain recombines TRBV20-1 with TRBJ1-2; D ambiguous. The germline V gene encodes CDR1 DFQATT and CDR2 SNEGSKA (reference sequence). V was pared by 0 bases and J by 6 bases, with 11 bases between. The CDR3 consists of 13 residues. Here the CDR3 DNA reads TGCAGTGCTAGAGATCTCACCGGGGATGGCTACACCTTC. Protein product: CSARDLTGDGYTF.

This clonotype occurred a few times. This rearrangement joins TRBV20-1 to TRBJ1-4; possible D gene TRBD1, 6 bases. V was trimmed by 3 bases and J by 3 bases, leaving 17 bases between them. The germline V gene encodes CDR1 DFQATT and CDR2 SNEGSKA (reference sequence). The CDR3 runs 16 residues. The CDR3 sequence: CSASWPGAGANEKLFF. The CDR3 nucleotides read TGCAGTGCTAGTTGGCCGGGCGCAGGGGCTAATGAAAAACTGTTTTTT.

The V gene is TRBV5-1, the J gene TRBJ1-5; 7 bases are shared with TRBD1. After removal of 1 base from V and 7 bases from J, the junction contained 8 bases not matched to a gene. CDR3 length: 15 residues. Looked up from germline, CDR1 is SGHRS and CDR2 is YFSETQ. The CDR3 loop is CASSLTGAPAQPQHF. The DNA for the CDR3 is TGCGCCAGCAGCTTGACAGGGGCCCCGGCGCAGCCCCAGCATTTT. Full variable domain (missing parts from reference TRBV5-1 and TRBJ1-5): KAGVTQTPRYLIKTRGQQVTLSCSPISGHRSVSWYQQTPGQGLQFLFEYFSETQRNKGNFPGRFSGRQFSNSRSEMNVSTLELGDSALYLCASSLTGAPAQPQHFGDGTRLSIL.

The chain joins TRBV20-1 to TRBJ2-3; 7 bases align to TRBD2. This CDR3 has 13 amino acids. Germline CDR1 reads DFQATT; CDR2 reads SNEGSKA (reference sequence). With V trimmed by 4 bases and J by 4 bases, 5 bases remained unmatched. The CDR3 coding sequence is TGCAGTGCTACCAGCGGGGAGGCAGATACGCAGTATTTT. Amino acids: CSATSGEADTQYF.

The chain is built from TRBV7-2 and TRBJ1-5, with a tentative D call TRBD1 (5 bases). With 2 bases removed from V and 0 bases from J, the gap between germline ends came to 17 bases. Germline CDR1 and CDR2: SGHTA and FQGNSA. The CDR3 consists of 18 residues. The CDR3 reads CASSLRGTAVYSNQPQHF. CDR3 DNA sequence: TGTGCCAGCAGCTTACGCGGGACGGCGGTATATAGCAATCAGCCCCAGCATTTT.

The rearrangement links TRBV3-1 to TRBJ2-1; 15 bases map to TRBD2. The V and J ends lost 1 base and 0 bases, in that order; junction bases with no gene match: 4. Germline values: CDR1 LGHDT, CDR2 YNNKEL (reference sequence). The CDR3 extends over 19 amino acids. CDR3 region: CASSQVGLAGGLSYNEQFF. The CDR3 DNA is TGTGCCAGCAGCCAAGTAGGACTAGCGGGGGGGCTCTCCTACAATGAGCAGTTCTTC.

The genes are TRBV20-1 and TRBJ1-4, with D maybe TRBD1 (5 bases). Germline CDR1 DFQATT, CDR2 SNEGSKA (reference sequence). The CDR3 is 13 residues long. Trimming pared 6 bases from V and 5 bases from J, leaving 13 bases between. The DNA for the CDR3 is TGCAGTGCAATTGACAGCCTAAATGAAAAACTGTTTTTT. It specifies CSAIDSLNEKLFF.

This clonotype was picked up many times. The chain uses TRBV9 and TRBJ2-1, with D hard to call. CDR3 size: 14 residues. Trimming shortened V by 0 bases and J by 9 bases, and 13 bases separated the two germline ends. Germline V gene data show CDR1 as SGDLS and CDR2 as YYNGEE. The CDR3 reads CASSVVAPATEQFF. The DNA for the CDR3 is TGTGCCAGCAGCGTAGTGGCGCCAGCTACTGAGCAGTTCTTC.

This clonotype has more than one count but fewer than ten. The chain employs TRBV9 and TRBJ2-1, with D possibly being TRBD1 (6 bases). CDR1 is SGDLS, CDR2 YYNGEE, per germline. The CDR3 contains 15 residues. The V end was cut by 4 bases, the J end by 4 bases, with 15 bases between. CDR3 residues: CASSPTTGQYNEQFF. CDR3 coding DNA: TGTGCCAGCAGCCCGACGACAGGCCAATACAATGAGCAGTTCTTC.

The chain has TRBV21-1 and TRBJ1-5; the table calls TRBD1, which could not be checked here. TRBV21-1 is termed a pseudogene. There are 15 residues in the CDR3. The CDR3 DNA sequence: TGTGCCAGCAGCAAAGTTACAGGGGGCCATCAGCCCCAGCATTTT. Translation: CASSKVTGGHQPQHF.

This clonotype was observed at least ten times. The chain uses TRBV29-1 and TRBJ2-1, with 8 bases aligning to TRBD1. Trimming took 5 bases from V and 6 from J; bases not matched to a gene: 3. CDR1 is SQVTM and CDR2 is ANQGSEA in the germline V gene. This CDR3 spans 12 amino acids. CDR3 amino acids: CSVPRGLNEQFF. CDR3 DNA: TGCAGCGTTCCCAGGGGGCTCAATGAGCAGTTCTTC.

The genes are TRBV28 and TRBJ2-3, with TRBD1 matching over 8 bases. Germline lookup yields CDR1 MDHEN and CDR2 SYDVKM. Germline trimming cut 6 bases from V and 2 bases from J; bases unmatched to any gene: 19. CDR3 length: 19 amino acids. The CDR3 loop is CASRQGDLVCLLFTDTQYF. CDR3 nucleotide sequence: TGTGCCAGCAGACAGGGGGATTTAGTCTGTCTCCTTTTCACAGATACGCAGTATTTT.

This clonotype was counted only a few times. V is TRBV20-1 and J is TRBJ2-1, with TRBD2 matching 11 bases. Germline CDR1 is DFQATT and CDR2 is SNEGSKA (reference sequence). This CDR3 spans 16 amino acids. V was pared by 6 bases and J by 5 bases, with 12 bases of the junction left unmatched. CDR3 amino acids: CSANTRLAGPNNEQFF. The CDR3 bases are TGCAGTGCCAATACCCGACTAGCGGGGCCGAACAATGAGCAGTTCTTC.

The V and J genes are TRBV10-3 and TRBJ2-5; 8 nucleotides match TRBD2. The trim removed 2 bases at V and 5 bases at J, leaving 4 bases unmatched. The CDR3 is 14 amino acids. Germline lookup yields CDR1 ENHRY and CDR2 SYGVKD. This CDR3 reads CAISEAGGYETQYF. The CDR3 nucleotides read TGTGCCATCAGTGAGGCGGGGGGTTACGAGACCCAGTACTTC.

Only a few counts were recorded for this clonotype. The J gene is TRBJ1-2, the V gene TRBV5-1, with no clear D. From germline, CDR1 is SGHRS and CDR2 YFSETQ. The V end lost 5 bases, the J end lost 7 bases, and 15 bases lay between the germline ends. CDR3 length: 13 amino acids. Here the CDR3 DNA reads TGCGCCAGCAGAATTGGCCTCGTAGGTGGCTACACCTTC. This codes for CASRIGLVGGYTF.

This rearrangement joins TRBV20-1 to TRBJ2-5; D remains ambiguous. The better agreement between TRBJ2-1 and the DNA end casts doubt on the J call. The CDR3 runs 15 residues. The germline gives CDR1 DFQATT, CDR2 SNEGSKA (reference sequence). As DNA, the CDR3 is TGCAGTGCTAGAGATTCGCACATCCCACAAGAGACCCAGTTCTTC. Its translation: CSARDSHIPQETQFF.

V gene TRBV5-1 combines with J gene TRBJ2-1; a possible D gene is TRBD2 (5 bases). The CDR3 has 13 residues. V dropped 0 bases and J dropped 9 bases, with 10 bases sitting between them. CDR1 and CDR2 from the germline V gene are SGHRS and YFSETQ. The CDR3: CASSLAVAGEQFF. The CDR3 coding sequence is TGCGCCAGCAGCTTGGCGGTGGCGGGTGAGCAGTTCTTC.

The V and J genes are TRBV20-1 and TRBJ2-4; no definite D call. The V gene lost 4 bases and the J gene lost 14 bases, with 12 bases spanning the gap. CDR1 DFQATT and CDR2 SNEGSKA come from the germline V gene (reference sequence). The CDR3 totals 10 residues. CDR3 amino acids: CSATAAREYF. In DNA, the CDR3 is TGCAGTGCTACAGCCGCTCGGGAGTACTTC.

The chain recombines TRBV27 with TRBJ1-2, with D possibly matching TRBD1 (6 bases). V lost 5 bases and J 1 base, leaving 11 bases between the germline ends. This CDR3 has 14 amino acids. CDR1 is MNHEY, CDR2 SMNVEV, per germline (reference sequence). The CDR3 region is CASSPQGYNYGYTF. CDR3 sequence (DNA): TGTGCCAGCAGTCCACAGGGTTATAACTATGGCTACACCTTC.